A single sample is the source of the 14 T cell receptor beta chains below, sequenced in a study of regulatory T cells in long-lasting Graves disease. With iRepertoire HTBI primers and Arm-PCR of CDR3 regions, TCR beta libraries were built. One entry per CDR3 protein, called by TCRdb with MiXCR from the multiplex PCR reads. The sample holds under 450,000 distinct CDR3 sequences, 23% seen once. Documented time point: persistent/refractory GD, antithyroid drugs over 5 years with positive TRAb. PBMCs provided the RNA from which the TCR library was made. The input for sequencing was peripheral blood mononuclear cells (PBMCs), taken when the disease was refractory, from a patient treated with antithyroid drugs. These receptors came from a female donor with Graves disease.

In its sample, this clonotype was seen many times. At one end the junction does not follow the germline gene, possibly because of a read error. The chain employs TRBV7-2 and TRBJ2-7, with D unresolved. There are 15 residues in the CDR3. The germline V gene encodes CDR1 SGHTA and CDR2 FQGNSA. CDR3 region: CASSLGQFFSYEQYF. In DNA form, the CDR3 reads TGTGCCAGTAGCTTAGGGCAGTTTTTCTCCTACGAGCAGTACTTC.

The CDR3, as DNA: TGTGCCAGCTCACCCCAAACTAGGGGGAACACAGATACGCAGTATTTT. Translation gives CASSPQTRGNTDTQYF. The chain is built from TRBV18 and TRBJ2-3; tentative D call: TRBD1 (6 bases). The CDR3 is made up of 16 amino acids. Trimming stripped 3 bases from V and 2 bases from J, with 15 bases between. Germline V CDR1 and CDR2: KGHSH, LQKENI.

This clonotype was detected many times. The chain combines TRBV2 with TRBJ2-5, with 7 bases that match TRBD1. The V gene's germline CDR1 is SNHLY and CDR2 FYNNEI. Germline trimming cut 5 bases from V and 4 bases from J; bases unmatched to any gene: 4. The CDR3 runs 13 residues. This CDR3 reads CASSFTGVETQYF. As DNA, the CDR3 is TGTGCCAGCAGTTTTACAGGGGTAGAGACCCAGTACTTC. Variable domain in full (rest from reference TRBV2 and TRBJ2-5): EPEVTQTPSHQVTQMGQEVILRCVPISNHLYFYWYRQILGQKVEFLVSFYNNEISEKSEIFDDQFSVERPDGSNFTLKIRSTKLEDSAMYFCASSFTGVETQYFGPGTRLLVL.

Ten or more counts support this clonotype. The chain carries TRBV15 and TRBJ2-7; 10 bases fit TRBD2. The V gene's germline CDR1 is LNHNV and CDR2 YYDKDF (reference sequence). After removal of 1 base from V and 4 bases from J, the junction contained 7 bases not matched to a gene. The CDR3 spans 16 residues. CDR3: CATSRARTSGGYEQYF. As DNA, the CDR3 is TGTGCCACCAGCAGAGCCAGGACTAGCGGAGGATACGAGCAGTACTTC.

CDR3 sequence: CASSYPRDGYTF. Here the CDR3 DNA reads TGTGCCAGCAGTTACCCGCGTGACGGCTACACCTTC. The V call is TRBV6-5, the J call TRBJ1-2; D remains ambiguous. The germline gives CDR1 MNHEY, CDR2 SVGAGI. CDR3 length equals 12 residues. V lost 2 bases, J lost 8 bases, and 9 bases lay in between.

CDR3: CASSYSIPQGTSGRAWETQYF. The CDR3 nucleotides are TGTGCCAGCAGTTACTCTATCCCCCAGGGGACTAGCGGGAGGGCCTGGGAGACCCAGTACTTC. The chain carries TRBV6-5 and TRBJ2-5; 16 bases agree with TRBD2. This CDR3 is 21 amino acids long. Per germline, CDR1 MNHEY and CDR2 SVGAGI. V was clipped by 0 bases and J by 5 bases; unmatched bases: 15.

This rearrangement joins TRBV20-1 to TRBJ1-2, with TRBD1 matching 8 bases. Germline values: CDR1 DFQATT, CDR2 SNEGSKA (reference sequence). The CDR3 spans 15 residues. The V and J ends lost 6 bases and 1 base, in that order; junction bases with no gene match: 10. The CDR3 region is CSATDRAGGNYGYTF. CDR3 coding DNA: TGCAGTGCAACGGACAGGGCCGGGGGTAACTATGGCTACACCTTC.

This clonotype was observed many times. CDR3 in amino acids: CASSSSGTLTEQYF. The CDR3 DNA is TGTGCCAGCAGTTCCTCGGGCACCTTGACTGAGCAGTACTTC. The chain joins TRBV6-5 to TRBJ2-7; D is ambiguous. The length of the CDR3 is 14 residues. The V and J ends lost 4 bases and 7 bases respectively, with 17 bases between them. Germline loops: CDR1 MNHEY, CDR2 SVGAGI.

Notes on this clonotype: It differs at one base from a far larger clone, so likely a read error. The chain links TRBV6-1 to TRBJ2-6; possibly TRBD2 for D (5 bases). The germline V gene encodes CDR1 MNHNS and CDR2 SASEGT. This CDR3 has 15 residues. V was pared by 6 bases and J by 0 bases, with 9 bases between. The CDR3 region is CASRATSSGANVLTF. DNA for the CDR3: TGTGCCAGCAGGGCTACTAGCTCTGGGGCCAACGTCCTGACTTTC.

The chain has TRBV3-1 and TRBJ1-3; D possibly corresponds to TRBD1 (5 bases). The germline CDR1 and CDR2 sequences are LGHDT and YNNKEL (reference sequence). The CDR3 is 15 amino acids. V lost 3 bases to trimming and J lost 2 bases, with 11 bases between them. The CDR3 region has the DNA TGTGCCAGCAGCCAGGGGGGTACTACTGGAAACACCATATATTTT. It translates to CASSQGGTTGNTIYF.

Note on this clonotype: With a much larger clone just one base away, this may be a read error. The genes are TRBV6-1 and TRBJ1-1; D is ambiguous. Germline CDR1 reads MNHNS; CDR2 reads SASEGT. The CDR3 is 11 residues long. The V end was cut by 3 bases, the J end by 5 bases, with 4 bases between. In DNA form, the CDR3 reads TGTGCCAGCAGTGAGGAGACTGAAGCTTTCTTT. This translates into CASSEETEAFF.

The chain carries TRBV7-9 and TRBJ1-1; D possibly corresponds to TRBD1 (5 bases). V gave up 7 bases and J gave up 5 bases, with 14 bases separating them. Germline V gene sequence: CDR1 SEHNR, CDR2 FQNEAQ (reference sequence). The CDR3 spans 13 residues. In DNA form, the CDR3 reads TGTGCCAGCAACCAGGGCATGGGGACTGAAGCTTTCTTT. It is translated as CASNQGMGTEAFF.

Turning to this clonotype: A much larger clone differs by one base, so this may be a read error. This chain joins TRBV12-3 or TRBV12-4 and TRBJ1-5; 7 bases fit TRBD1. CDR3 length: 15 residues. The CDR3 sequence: CASKGTDTKGQPHHF. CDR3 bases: TGTGCCAGCAAAGGGACAGACACAAAGGGGCAGCCCCACCATTTT.

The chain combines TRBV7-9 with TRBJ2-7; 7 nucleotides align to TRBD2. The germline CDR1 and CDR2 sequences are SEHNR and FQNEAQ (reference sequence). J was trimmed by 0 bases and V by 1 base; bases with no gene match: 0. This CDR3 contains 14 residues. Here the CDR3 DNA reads TGTGCCAGCAGCTTAGGGGACTACTCCTACGAGCAGTACTTC. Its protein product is CASSLGDYSYEQYF. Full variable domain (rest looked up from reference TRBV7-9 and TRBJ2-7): DTGVSQNPRHKITKRGQNVTFRCDPISEHNRLYWYRQTLGQGPEFLTYFQNEAQLEKSRLLSDRFSAERPKGSFSTLEIQRTEQGDSAMYLCASSLGDYSYEQYFGPGTRLTVT.